These T cell receptor beta chains were read from a single sample in a study of beta chain features in type 1 diabetes. Here immunoSEQ multiplex PCR was the method, and the copy in TCRdb shows in-frame clones only, minus some. The table has roughly 150,000 clones, less than 9.5% seen once. Sequencing was performed on central memory CD4+ T cells from blood. The receptors stem from a woman aged 18-29 years in good health. Both conserved end residues are part of each CDR3. The D gene is left open where the match is weak. The size of a clone is reported for some rows only, either as once, few or many, or as a class for expanded clones.

TRBJ1-2	.	TRBV2	.	TGTGCCAGCAGGGAGGGCAGGGCTAACTATGGCTACACCTTC	CASREGRANYGYTF
TRBJ1-6	.	TRBV6-1	few	TGTGCCAGCAGTGAGGTGGCGAGGCCGCCGGATTCACCCCTCCACTTT	CASSEVARPPDSPLHF
TRBJ1-5	TRBD1	TRBV7-8	few	TGTGCCAGCAGCTCCCGAAATGACAGGGAATGGCATTTT	CASSSRNDREWHF
TRBJ1-6	.	TRBV4-1	.	TGCGCCAGCAGCCAAGGAACAAGTGGTTCACCCCTCCACTTT	CASSQGTSGSPLHF
TRBJ2-1	.	TRBV29-1	.	TGCAGCGCTGTGGGGGGAAGTAGCTCCTACAATGAGCAGTTCTTC	CSAVGGSSSYNEQFF
TRBJ2-5	TRBD1	TRBV7-9	few	TGTGCCAGCAGCTTAGACAGGGGTATGAAGACCCAGTACTTC	CASSLDRGMKTQYF
TRBJ2-3	TRBD1	TRBV4-1	.	TGCGCCAGCAGCCAAGGAAACAGGGGAAGGATAGATACGCAGTATTTT	CASSQGNRGRIDTQYF
TRBJ1-5	TRBD1	TRBV19	many	TGTGCCAGTAGTGGCAGGGGGCATCAGCCCCAGCATTTT	CASSGRGHQPQHF
TRBJ2-3	TRBD2	TRBV5-4	.	TGTGCCAGCAGCCTCGGGACTACCCCTAGCACAGATACGCAGTATTTT	CASSLGTTPSTDTQYF
TRBJ1-1	.	TRBV5-6	.	TGTGCCAGCAGCCCCCAAAGGGGTACAGGGAACACTGAAGCTTTCTTT	CASSPQRGTGNTEAFF
TRBJ1-2	TRBD1	TRBV29-1	.	TGCAGCGTTGAGGCAGGGGGCGGAGGCTACACCTTC	CSVEAGGGGYTF
TRBJ2-7	.	TRBV19	many	TGTGCCAGCGCCGACGACTTGGACAGTCCTTACTTC	CASADDLDSPYF
TRBJ2-5	.	TRBV7-7	.	TGTGCTAGCAGCCCCTCATCTAGGGAGACCCAGTACTTC	CASSPSSRETQYF
TRBJ2-5	TRBD2	TRBV5-5	.	TGTGCCAGCAGCTATAACTACGGGGGGAGGGAGACCCAGTACTTC	CASSYNYGGRETQYF
TRBJ2-5	.	TRBV18	.	TGTGCCAGCTCACCACGGCCGGGAGAGACCCAGTACTTC	CASSPRPGETQYF
TRBJ2-2	.	TRBV11-3	few	TGTGCCAGCAGCTTAACAGCGAACACCGGGGAGCTGTTTTTT	CASSLTANTGELFF
TRBJ1-5	.	TRBV7-2	.	TGTGCCAGCAGCCCCCGGACAGGCAATCAGCCCCAGCATTTT	CASSPRTGNQPQHF
TRBJ2-7	TRBD1	TRBV7-8	few	TGTGCCAGCAGCTCGTCTCGGACAGGGGTTTACGAGCAGTACTTC	CASSSSRTGVYEQYF